This T cell receptor beta chain was profiled in a study of breast tumors, draining lymph nodes, adjacent tissues. Points from the study as a whole: Findings are consistent with lymph node origin and intratumoral expansion of most tumor T cells. Tumor repertoires ranked between lymph nodes and nontumor tissue in diversity, with V and J gene preferences.

Breast cancer patients provided tissue from their axillary draining lymph nodes. Germline CDR1 PRHDT, CDR2 FYEKMQ (reference sequence). The CDR3 consists of 14 residues. Trimming shortened V by 2 bases and J by 3 bases, and 10 bases separated the two germline ends. In its sample, this clonotype was seen many times. Its specificity is not known. MiXCR, run by TCRdb on the multiplex PCR reads, gives a single entry per CDR3 protein. The sample has 200,000 or so distinct CDR3 sequences; 31% are singletons. The rearrangement uses TRBV13 and TRBJ2-5, with a possible D match to TRBD2 (5 bases). This TCR derives from a female donor with breast cancer. Some clones in this sample may be carry-over from other donors' samples. The source material was axillary lymph node tissue. CDR3 residues: CASSLYRGKETQYF. The CDR3 DNA reads TGTGCCAGCAGCTTATATCGGGGTAAAGAGACCCAGTACTTC.